The next 5 T cell receptor beta chains were all read from a single sample in a study of identical twins. TCRdb ran MiXCR on the 5' RACE reads and lists one entry per CDR3 protein. The sample consists of 400,000 or so distinct CDR3 sequences, roughly 9% of them appearing once. Sequencing was done on a sample of naive T cells sorted from blood. These receptors came from a woman aged 45 to 65 in good health.

V is TRBV6-5 and J is TRBJ1-1; D gene uncertain. V lost 2 bases and J 11 bases, leaving 12 bases between the germline ends. Per germline, CDR1 MNHEY and CDR2 SVGAGI. This CDR3 contains 12 residues. The DNA for the CDR3 is TGTGCCAGCAGTTACATGGGCGGAGGGGCTTTCTTT. It translates to CASSYMGGGAFF.

The rearrangement links TRBV5-1 to TRBJ2-3; 7 bases agree with TRBD2. V lost 4 bases, J lost 5 bases, and 1 base stayed unmatched. From germline, CDR1 is SGHRS and CDR2 YFSETQ. This CDR3 is 12 amino acids long. The CDR3 is CASSGRGDTQYF. The CDR3 nucleotides are TGCGCCAGCAGCGGGAGGGGAGATACGCAGTATTTT.

The rearrangement uses TRBV5-1 and TRBJ2-7; 12 bases match TRBD2. The CDR3 has 15 amino acids. Germline V gene lookup returns CDR1 SGHRS and CDR2 YFSETQ. The J segment lost 3 bases and the V segment lost 4 bases, leaving 5 bases of the junction unmatched. DNA for the CDR3: TGCGCCAGCAGCGGTAGACTAGCGGGGGACTACGAGCAGTACTTC. Amino acid sequence: CASSGRLAGDYEQYF.

This clonotype has only a few counts. The chain combines TRBV27 with TRBJ2-3; D call uncertain. CDR1 MNHEY and CDR2 SMNVEV come from the germline V gene (reference sequence). The V end was cut by 0 bases, the J end by 4 bases, with 8 bases between. The CDR3 covers 14 residues. In nucleotides, the CDR3 is TGTGCCAGCAGTTTATCGTTCCGGCCAGATACGCAGTATTTT. Translated: CASSLSFRPDTQYF.

This clonotype was detected ten times or more. The CDR3 here is CASQGSGNTIYF. The CDR3 region has the DNA TGTGCCAGCCAGGGGTCTGGAAACACCATATATTTT. The chain links TRBV12-3 or TRBV12-4 to TRBJ1-3; D is perhaps TRBD1 (6 bases). CDR3 size: 12 residues. The V end was cut by 8 bases, the J end by 1 base, with 6 bases between.